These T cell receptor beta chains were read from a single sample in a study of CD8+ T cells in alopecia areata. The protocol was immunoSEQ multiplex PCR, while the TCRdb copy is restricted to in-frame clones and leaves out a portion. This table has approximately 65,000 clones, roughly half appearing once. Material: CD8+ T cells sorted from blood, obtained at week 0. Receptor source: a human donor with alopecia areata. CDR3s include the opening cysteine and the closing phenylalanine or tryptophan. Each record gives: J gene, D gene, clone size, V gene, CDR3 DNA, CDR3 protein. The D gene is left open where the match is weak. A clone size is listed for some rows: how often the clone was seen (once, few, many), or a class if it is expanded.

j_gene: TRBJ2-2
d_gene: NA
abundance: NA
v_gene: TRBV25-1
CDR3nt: TGTGCCAGCAGTGACGTCGGAACCACCGGGGAGCTGTTTTTT
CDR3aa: CASSDVGTTGELFF

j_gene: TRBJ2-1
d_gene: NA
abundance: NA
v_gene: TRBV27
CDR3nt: NA
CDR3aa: CASSFGTSGSFGNGQFF

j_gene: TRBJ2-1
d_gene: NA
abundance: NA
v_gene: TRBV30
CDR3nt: TGTGCCTGGAGATCAGTTAATGAGCAGTTCTTC
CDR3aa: CAWRSVNEQFF

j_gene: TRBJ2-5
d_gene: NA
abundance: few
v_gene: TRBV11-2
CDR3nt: TGTGCCAGCAGCTTAGCCAGGGGAGGCGGAGAGACCCAGTACTTC
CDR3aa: CASSLARGGGETQYF

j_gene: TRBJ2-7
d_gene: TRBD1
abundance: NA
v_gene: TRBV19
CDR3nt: TGTGCCAGTAGTATCCGACAGGGCCTATCCTACGAGCAGTACTTC
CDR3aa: CASSIRQGLSYEQYF

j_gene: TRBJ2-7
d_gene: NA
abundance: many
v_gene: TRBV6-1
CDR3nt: TGTGCCAGCAGAGGGGGGACGGATTCTTCCGAGCAGTACTTC
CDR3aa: CASRGGTDSSEQYF

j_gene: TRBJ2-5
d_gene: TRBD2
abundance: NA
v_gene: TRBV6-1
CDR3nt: TGTGCCAGCGGTAGGAGCGGGGGACAAGAGACCCAGTACTTC
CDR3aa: CASGRSGGQETQYF

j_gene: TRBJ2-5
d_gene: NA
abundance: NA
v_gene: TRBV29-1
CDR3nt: TGCCAATTGAGAGCCCGAAGTCAAGAGACCCAGTACTTC
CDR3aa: CQLRARSQETQYF

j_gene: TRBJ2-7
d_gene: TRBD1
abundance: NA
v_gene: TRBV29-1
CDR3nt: TGCAGCGTTCTCACTGAGGACGGCTTTGGGGACAGGGGGCGACTCGAGCAGTACTTC
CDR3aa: CSVLTEDGFGDRGRLEQYF

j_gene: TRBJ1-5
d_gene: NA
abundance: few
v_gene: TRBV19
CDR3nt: TGTGCCAGTCACATAACTCCACGAGGCAATCAGCCCCAGCATTTT
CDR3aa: CASHITPRGNQPQHF

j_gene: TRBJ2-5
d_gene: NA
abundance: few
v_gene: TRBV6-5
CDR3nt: TGTGCCAGCACACAGCTCGGAGAGACCCAGTACTTC
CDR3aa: CASTQLGETQYF

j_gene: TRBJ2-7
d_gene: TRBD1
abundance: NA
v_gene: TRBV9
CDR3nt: TGTGCCAGCAGCTACGGGACAGGGCCCTACGAGCAGTACTTC
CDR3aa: CASSYGTGPYEQYF

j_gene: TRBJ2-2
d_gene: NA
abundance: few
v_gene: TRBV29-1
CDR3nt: TGCAGCTTTTGGTCGAACACCGGGGAGCTGTTTTTT
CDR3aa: CSFWSNTGELFF

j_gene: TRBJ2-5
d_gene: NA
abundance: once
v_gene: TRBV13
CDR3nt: TGTGCCAGCAGCTTAGGGACAGACCAAGAGACCCAGTACTTC
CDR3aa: CASSLGTDQETQYF

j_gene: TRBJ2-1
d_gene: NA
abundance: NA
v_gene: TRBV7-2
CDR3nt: TGTGCCAGCAGCTTACGGGGACTCTCCTACAATGAGCAGTTCTTC
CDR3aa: CASSLRGLSYNEQFF

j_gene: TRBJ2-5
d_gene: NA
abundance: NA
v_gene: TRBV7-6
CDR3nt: TGTGCCAGCAGCTATTTTGTCGAGACCCAGTACTTC
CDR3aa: CASSYFVETQYF

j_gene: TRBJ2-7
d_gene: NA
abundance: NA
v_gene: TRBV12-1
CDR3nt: TGTGCCAGCAACTCCCTGCACTACGAGCAGTACTTC
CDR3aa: CASNSLHYEQYF

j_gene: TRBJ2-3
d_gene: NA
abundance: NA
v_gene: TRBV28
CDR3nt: TGTGCCAGCAGCCCCCAAATAAGGAGCACAGATACGCAGTATTTT
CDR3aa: CASSPQIRSTDTQYF

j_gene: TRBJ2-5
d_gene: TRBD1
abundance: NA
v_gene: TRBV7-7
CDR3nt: TGTGCTAGCAGCGCGGACAGGGGGGAGACCCAGTACTTC
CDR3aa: CASSADRGETQYF

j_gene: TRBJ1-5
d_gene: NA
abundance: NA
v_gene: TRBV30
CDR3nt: TGTGCCTGGAGTCCCGGGGCCCAGCCCCAGCATTTT
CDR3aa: CAWSPGAQPQHF

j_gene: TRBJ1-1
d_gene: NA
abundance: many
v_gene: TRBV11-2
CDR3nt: TGTGCCAGCAGCTTAGCCCAGGGGTTGAACACTGAAGCTTTCTTT
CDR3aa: CASSLAQGLNTEAFF

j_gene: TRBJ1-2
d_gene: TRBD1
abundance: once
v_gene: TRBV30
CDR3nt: TGTGCCTGGAGTGGGGGCCTTGGGACAGGGGAGAATGGCTACACCTTC
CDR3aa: CAWSGGLGTGENGYTF

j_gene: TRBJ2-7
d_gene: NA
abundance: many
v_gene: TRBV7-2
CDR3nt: TGTGCCAGCAGGACGGGTTACGAGCAGTACTTC
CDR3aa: CASRTGYEQYF